A single T cell receptor (beta chain) is shown here with its context. Its cognate antigen is unknown. Via MiXCR, TCRdb re-called the 5' RACE reads, giving one row per CDR3 protein. The sample contains 540,000 or so distinct CDR3 sequences, about a fifth of which appear only once. The data originate from a study of identical twins. Study results and caveats: Abundant beta clonotypes from cord blood bore fewer insertions; memory repertoires lacked this pattern.

J lost 6 bases, V lost 4 bases, and 4 bases had no gene match. Per germline, CDR1 MNHNS and CDR2 SASEGT. The CDR3 sequence is 16 residues long. The same sample was also studied in work on yellow fever vaccine responses in identical twins.

The receptor was derived from a woman between 18 and 30 years old in good health. The chain links TRBV6-1 to TRBJ2-3; 16 bases agree with TRBD2. The sample comprised CD4+ T cells sorted from blood. This chain's CDR3 is CASSGPGLAGGDTQYF. The CDR3 nucleotides read TGTGCCAGCAGTGGACCGGGACTAGCGGGGGGGGATACGCAGTATTTT.